One and the same sample provided the 27 T cell receptor beta chains below, sequenced in a study of CD8+ T cells in alopecia areata. Extraction and reverse transcription of RNA yielded cDNA as the sequencing template. Produced via immunoSEQ multiplex PCR; TCRdb's table is partial and in-frame only. The sample has some 130,000 clones, approximately 53% seen once. Sequenced material: CD4+ T cells sorted from blood, taken at week 0. Receptors were obtained from a human donor with alopecia areata.

CDR3 bases: TGTGCCAGCAGCCAAGATCCTAGCGGGGTAGGAGAGACCCAGTACTTC. Residues: CASSQDPSGVGETQYF. The chain combines TRBV4-2 with TRBJ2-5; 9 nucleotides agree with TRBD2. Germline CDR1 LGHNA, CDR2 YNFKEQ. With 0 bases clipped from V and 4 bases from J, the junction kept 6 bases outside the gene matches. The CDR3 extends over 16 amino acids.

The V call is TRBV6-5, the J call TRBJ2-1, with D perhaps matching TRBD1 or TRBD2 (6 bases each). Germline V gene data show CDR1 as MNHEY and CDR2 as SVGAGI. CDR3 length: 13 amino acids. Between the trimmed V and J ends, which lost 7 bases and 7 bases, there was a span of 14 bases. Written as DNA, the CDR3 is TGTGCCAGCACCGCAAGGAGGGGGAATGAGCAGTTCTTC. It yields the protein CASTARRGNEQFF.

V usage is TRBV28 and J usage is TRBJ2-3; unclear D gene. CDR1 MDHEN and CDR2 SYDVKM come from the germline V gene. The CDR3 has 13 residues. The V end was cut by 8 bases, the J end by 0 bases, with 9 bases between. The CDR3 DNA follows: TGTGCCAGCCTCCACCTTAGCACAGATACGCAGTATTTT. Its translation is CASLHLSTDTQYF.

A remark on this clone: The sample holds other DNA sequences that translate to the same CDR3. This sequence joins TRBV9 and TRBJ2-1, with D possibly matching TRBD1 (6 bases). The germline CDR1 and CDR2 sequences are SGDLS and YYNGEE. The germline V and J ends were trimmed by 3 bases and 4 bases, with 8 bases remaining between them. The CDR3 is made up of 13 amino acids. CDR3 bases: TGTGCCAGCAGCGGGGACACTTACAATGAGCAGTTCTTC. It yields the protein CASSGDTYNEQFF.

As regards this clone: Within the sample, other DNA sequences also encode this same CDR3. The chain joins TRBV7-9 to TRBJ2-5; no definite D call. From germline, CDR1 is SEHNR and CDR2 FQNEAQ (reference sequence). Trimming left V 5 bases short and J 2 bases short, with 3 bases between. This CDR3 is built from 11 residues. The CDR3: CASSPQETQYF. CDR3 DNA sequence: TGTGCCAGCAGCCCACAAGAGACCCAGTACTTC.

The V gene is TRBV9, the J gene TRBJ2-3; the D gene is possibly TRBD1 (5 bases). Germline V gene sequence: CDR1 SGDLS, CDR2 YYNGEE. V gave up 4 bases and J gave up 3 bases, with 12 bases separating them. The CDR3 has 14 residues. The CDR3 region is CASSPMTVTDTQYF. The DNA for the CDR3 is TGTGCCAGCAGCCCAATGACAGTGACAGATACGCAGTATTTT.

This clone was seen more than once but under ten times. The rearrangement uses TRBV7-9 and TRBJ1-2, with TRBD1 matching 7 bases. Germline CDR1 reads SEHNR; CDR2 reads FQNEAQ (reference sequence). The junction had 8 bases not matched to a gene; V was cut back by 1 base and J by 3 bases. This CDR3 spans 16 amino acids. CDR3 nucleotides: TGTGCCAGCAGCTTAGGAGAGGGGGCGATGGACTATGGCTACACCTTC. Translated: CASSLGEGAMDYGYTF.

The V call is TRBV7-9, the J call TRBJ2-3, with D possibly being TRBD2 (5 bases). This CDR3 has 13 amino acids. Germline-derived CDR1 and CDR2 are SEHNR and FQNEAQ (reference sequence). Trimming removed 5 bases from V and 1 base from J, with 7 bases in between. CDR3 in DNA: TGTGCCAGCAGCCCCGGGGGCACAGATACGCAGTATTTT. It yields the protein CASSPGGTDTQYF.

The gene calls are TRBV5-1 and TRBJ2-1; D is undetermined. V was shortened by 0 bases and J by 4 bases, with 5 bases between the two germline ends. The CDR3 spans 13 residues. Per germline, CDR1 SGHRS and CDR2 YFSETQ. CDR3 in amino acids: CASSLGAYNEQFF. CDR3 sequence (DNA): TGCGCCAGCAGCTTGGGAGCTTACAATGAGCAGTTCTTC.

This rearrangement joins TRBV5-1 to TRBJ2-7, with 11 nucleotides matching TRBD2. The tail of the sequence fits TRBJ2-5 better, so the J call may be wrong. The CDR3 covers 15 residues. The V gene's germline CDR1 is SGHRS and CDR2 YFSETQ. The CDR3 DNA reads as TGCGCCAGCAGCCGACTAGCGGGATCAGGAGAGACCCAGTACTTC. Amino acids: CASSRLAGSGETQYF.

This clone was seen a single time. The chain uses TRBV7-2 and TRBJ1-1; D is perhaps TRBD1 (6 bases). CDR1 and CDR2 from the germline V gene are SGHTA and FQGNSA. The CDR3 is 14 amino acids. V lost 5 bases to trimming and J lost 3 bases, with 13 bases between them. The CDR3 DNA reads as TGTGCCAGCAGCGCCCACAGGGTCGACACTGAAGCTTTCTTT. It encodes CASSAHRVDTEAFF.

This clone came up a few times. The chain has TRBV4-1 and TRBJ1-4, with D maybe TRBD1 (5 bases). The CDR3 has 13 amino acids. Germline CDR1 is MGHRA and CDR2 is YSYEKL. Trimming took 6 bases from V and 7 from J, leaving 12 bases between them. CDR3 residues: CASRDTLVEKLFF. The CDR3 DNA reads TGCGCCAGCAGGGACACCCTAGTTGAAAAACTGTTTTTT.

This clone was found many times. The rearrangement joins TRBV7-9 to TRBJ2-7; D may be TRBD2 (6 bases). The length of the CDR3 is 15 residues. Per the germline V gene, CDR1 is SEHNR and CDR2 is FQNEAQ (reference sequence). The ends were cut back, 3 bases at V and 4 bases at J, with 16 bases in the middle. CDR3 DNA sequence: TGTGCCAGCAGCTTCGCCGGCTTGGGGGGATACGAGCAGTACTTC. Translated, it gives CASSFAGLGGYEQYF.

The J gene is TRBJ1-2, the V gene TRBV18, with D tentatively TRBD1 (6 bases). This CDR3 has 13 residues. With 3 bases removed from V and 4 bases from J, the gap between germline ends came to 9 bases. Germline CDR1 reads KGHSH; CDR2 reads LQKENI. CDR3 sequence reads: CASSPEDSYGYTF. CDR3 coding DNA: TGTGCCAGCTCACCGGAGGACAGCTATGGCTACACCTTC.

This clone was seen a few times. This sequence joins TRBV7-2 and TRBJ1-5; D not resolved. The CDR3 spans 12 residues. CDR1 SGHTA and CDR2 FQGNSA come from the germline V gene. Trimming cost V 1 base and J 5 bases, with 3 bases left between them. Written as DNA, the CDR3 is TGTGCCAGCAGCTTAGAGGATCAGCCCCAGCATTTT. Residues: CASSLEDQPQHF.

This clone was found once. The chain employs TRBV6-6 and TRBJ2-3; TRBD1 matches at 7 bases. The CDR3 runs to 16 residues. V lost 4 bases to trimming and J lost 3 bases; unmatched junction nucleotides: 10. From germline, CDR1 is MNHNY and CDR2 SVGAGI (reference sequence). The CDR3 DNA is TGTGCCAGCAGTTCACCGTGGGGACAGTTAACAGATACGCAGTATTTT. Amino acid sequence: CASSSPWGQLTDTQYF.

This clone appeared a few times. CDR3 nucleotide sequence: TGCGCCAGCAGCCAAGAACGGGGATCTGGGGCCAACGTCCTGACTTTC. Residues: CASSQERGSGANVLTF. The V gene is TRBV4-1, the J gene TRBJ2-6; a weak D match, TRBD2 (5 bases). Germline V lookup: CDR1 MGHRA, CDR2 YSYEKL. V was pared by 0 bases and J by 1 base, with 7 bases between. The CDR3 has 16 residues.

The chain combines TRBV5-1 with TRBJ2-7; 7 bases agree with TRBD1. The CDR3 spans 15 residues. Germline values: CDR1 SGHRS, CDR2 YFSETQ. V was pared by 4 bases and J by 5 bases, with 12 bases of the junction left unmatched. The CDR3 loop reads CASSEQGTTFDEQYF. CDR3 DNA: TGCGCCAGCAGCGAACAGGGGACAACTTTCGACGAGCAGTACTTC.

The rearrangement joins TRBV6-5 to TRBJ1-2; possible D gene TRBD1, 6 bases. Germline V lookup: CDR1 MNHEY, CDR2 SVGAGI. Trimming shortened V by 0 bases and J by 7 bases, and 15 bases separated the two germline ends. This CDR3 region has 15 residues. The CDR3 region is CASSYSLGGRGGYTF. The CDR3 DNA sequence: TGTGCCAGCAGTTACTCCCTTGGGGGGCGCGGTGGCTACACCTTC.

The J gene is TRBJ2-4, the V gene TRBV7-3, with 7 positions matching TRBD1. The CDR3 has 13 amino acids. With 5 bases clipped from V and 9 bases from J, the junction kept 7 bases outside the gene matches. Per germline, CDR1 SGHTA and CDR2 FQGTGA. The CDR3 is CASSDRVSSIQYF. The CDR3 coding sequence is TGTGCCAGCAGCGACAGGGTTTCGAGCATTCAGTACTTC.

J is TRBJ1-4 and V is TRBV5-6, with a possible D match to TRBD1 (5 bases). The germline gives CDR1 SGHDT, CDR2 YYEEEE. The CDR3 length is 13 residues. V lost 0 bases and J 5 bases, leaving 5 bases between the germline ends. The CDR3 DNA reads as TGTGCCAGCAGCTTGGACAGGAATGAAAAACTGTTTTTT. It codes for CASSLDRNEKLFF. The whole variable domain, filled in from reference TRBV5-6 and TRBJ1-4, reads DAGVTQSPTHLIKTRGQQVTLRCSPKSGHDTVSWYQQALGQGPQFIFQYYEEEERQRGNFPDRFSGHQFPNYSSELNVNALLLGDSALYLCASSLDRNEKLFFGSGTQLSVL.

V gene TRBV7-2 combines with J gene TRBJ1-4, with D possibly being TRBD1 (6 bases). Germline CDR1 reads SGHTA; CDR2 reads FQGNSA. V gave up 1 base and J gave up 10 bases, with 10 bases separating them. The CDR3 spans 13 residues. The CDR3 DNA reads as TGTGCCAGCAGCTTAGTACAGGGACCAAAACTGTTTTTT. Amino acid sequence: CASSLVQGPKLFF.

This clone appeared a few times. The chain combines TRBV7-9 with TRBJ1-1, with D possibly matching TRBD1 (5 bases). Trimming left V 5 bases short and J 6 bases short, with 13 bases between. Germline loops: CDR1 SEHNR, CDR2 FQNEAQ (reference sequence). This CDR3 is 13 amino acids long. CDR3 sequence: CASSPKGLAEAFF. In nucleotides, the CDR3 is TGTGCCAGCAGCCCCAAGGGGCTCGCTGAAGCTTTCTTT. Complete variable domain (other parts from reference TRBV7-9 and TRBJ1-1): DTGVSQNPRHKITKRGQNVTFRCDPISEHNRLYWYRQTLGQGPEFLTYFQNEAQLEKSRLLSDRFSAERPKGSFSTLEIQRTEQGDSAMYLCASSPKGLAEAFFGQGTRLTVV.

This chain connects TRBV6-5 to TRBJ1-2, with a possible D match to TRBD1 (5 bases). Trimming took 4 bases from V and 4 from J, leaving 16 bases between them. CDR1 is MNHEY, CDR2 SVGAGI, per germline. The CDR3 covers 15 residues. CDR3 nucleotides: TGTGCCAGCAGTTCCGGACCCGGAAGGGGCTATGGCTACACCTTC. This gives the protein CASSSGPGRGYGYTF.

The chain has TRBV2 and TRBJ2-4, with D perhaps matching TRBD2 (5 bases). The ends were cut back, 4 bases at V and 14 bases at J, with 9 bases in the middle. This CDR3 spans 10 amino acids. Germline values: CDR1 SNHLY, CDR2 FYNNEI. As DNA, the CDR3 is TGTGCCAGCAGTGGACTACTGAAGTACTTC. This encodes CASSGLLKYF.

This clone was found a few times. The chain recombines TRBV25-1 with TRBJ1-1; D ambiguous. Germline CDR1 reads MGHDK; CDR2 reads SYGVNS. Trimming removed 5 bases from V and 5 bases from J, with 12 bases in between. The CDR3 extends over 13 amino acids. CDR3 nucleotide sequence: TGTGCCAGCAGTCGGAGCGGCGGGACTGAAGCTTTCTTT. This encodes CASSRSGGTEAFF.

This sequence joins TRBV5-6 and TRBJ2-7; D is undetermined. CDR1 and CDR2 from the germline V gene are SGHDT and YYEEEE. The V end was cut by 4 bases, the J end by 7 bases, with 9 bases between. This CDR3 region has 11 residues. CDR3 bases: TGTGCCAGCAGCAGTTGGGGAGAGCAGTACTTC. Translation: CASSSWGEQYF.